The clone carrying this T cell receptor (beta chain) was counted at least ten times. Its antigen is still unknown. The data belong to a study of T-cell reconstitution after alpha-beta-depleted transplantation in children. Unique molecular identifiers tagged the TCRbeta library. TCRdb re-derived calls from the PCR reads in MiXCR, one entry per CDR3 protein. The sample shows tens of thousands of distinct CDR3 sequences, roughly 6.7% of them seen only once. Study results and limitations: There were reportedly several hundred expanded graft clones from which alpha-beta T cells came about two months after transplant. T-cell counts and diversity were attributed mostly to newly produced T cells one year after transplant. Surviving recipient cells, namely T cells and thymic progenitors, were the source of high day-60 TCRbeta diversity in some patients.

The TCR sequence derives from a child under three years old who had a stem cell transplant for acute myeloid leukemia, so the T cells may come from the graft donor. The sample consisted of peripheral blood, taken 60 days after TCRalphabeta/CD19-depleted stem cell transplant.

The CDR3 DNA follows: TGTGCCAGCAGTCAGGACAGGGCCTACGAGCAGTACTTC. Amino acid sequence: CASSQDRAYEQYF. The chain joins TRBV7-8 to TRBJ2-7, with 8 positions matching TRBD1. V trimming: 6 bases; J trimming: 2 bases; junction bases outside the gene matches: 3. The CDR3 consists of 13 residues. Germline V CDR1 and CDR2: SGHVS, FQNEAQ.